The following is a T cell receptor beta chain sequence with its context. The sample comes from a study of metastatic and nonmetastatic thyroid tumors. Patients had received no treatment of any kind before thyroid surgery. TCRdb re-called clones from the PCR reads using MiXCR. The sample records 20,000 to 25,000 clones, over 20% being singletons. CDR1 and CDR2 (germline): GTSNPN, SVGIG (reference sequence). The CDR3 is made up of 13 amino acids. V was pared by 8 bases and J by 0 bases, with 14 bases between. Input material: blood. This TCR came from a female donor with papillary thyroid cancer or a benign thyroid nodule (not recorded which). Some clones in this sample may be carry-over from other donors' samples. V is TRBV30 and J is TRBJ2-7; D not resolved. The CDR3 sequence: CAAISRSSYEQYF. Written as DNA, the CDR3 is TGTGCCGCCATTAGTCGAAGCTCCTACGAGCAGTACTTC.